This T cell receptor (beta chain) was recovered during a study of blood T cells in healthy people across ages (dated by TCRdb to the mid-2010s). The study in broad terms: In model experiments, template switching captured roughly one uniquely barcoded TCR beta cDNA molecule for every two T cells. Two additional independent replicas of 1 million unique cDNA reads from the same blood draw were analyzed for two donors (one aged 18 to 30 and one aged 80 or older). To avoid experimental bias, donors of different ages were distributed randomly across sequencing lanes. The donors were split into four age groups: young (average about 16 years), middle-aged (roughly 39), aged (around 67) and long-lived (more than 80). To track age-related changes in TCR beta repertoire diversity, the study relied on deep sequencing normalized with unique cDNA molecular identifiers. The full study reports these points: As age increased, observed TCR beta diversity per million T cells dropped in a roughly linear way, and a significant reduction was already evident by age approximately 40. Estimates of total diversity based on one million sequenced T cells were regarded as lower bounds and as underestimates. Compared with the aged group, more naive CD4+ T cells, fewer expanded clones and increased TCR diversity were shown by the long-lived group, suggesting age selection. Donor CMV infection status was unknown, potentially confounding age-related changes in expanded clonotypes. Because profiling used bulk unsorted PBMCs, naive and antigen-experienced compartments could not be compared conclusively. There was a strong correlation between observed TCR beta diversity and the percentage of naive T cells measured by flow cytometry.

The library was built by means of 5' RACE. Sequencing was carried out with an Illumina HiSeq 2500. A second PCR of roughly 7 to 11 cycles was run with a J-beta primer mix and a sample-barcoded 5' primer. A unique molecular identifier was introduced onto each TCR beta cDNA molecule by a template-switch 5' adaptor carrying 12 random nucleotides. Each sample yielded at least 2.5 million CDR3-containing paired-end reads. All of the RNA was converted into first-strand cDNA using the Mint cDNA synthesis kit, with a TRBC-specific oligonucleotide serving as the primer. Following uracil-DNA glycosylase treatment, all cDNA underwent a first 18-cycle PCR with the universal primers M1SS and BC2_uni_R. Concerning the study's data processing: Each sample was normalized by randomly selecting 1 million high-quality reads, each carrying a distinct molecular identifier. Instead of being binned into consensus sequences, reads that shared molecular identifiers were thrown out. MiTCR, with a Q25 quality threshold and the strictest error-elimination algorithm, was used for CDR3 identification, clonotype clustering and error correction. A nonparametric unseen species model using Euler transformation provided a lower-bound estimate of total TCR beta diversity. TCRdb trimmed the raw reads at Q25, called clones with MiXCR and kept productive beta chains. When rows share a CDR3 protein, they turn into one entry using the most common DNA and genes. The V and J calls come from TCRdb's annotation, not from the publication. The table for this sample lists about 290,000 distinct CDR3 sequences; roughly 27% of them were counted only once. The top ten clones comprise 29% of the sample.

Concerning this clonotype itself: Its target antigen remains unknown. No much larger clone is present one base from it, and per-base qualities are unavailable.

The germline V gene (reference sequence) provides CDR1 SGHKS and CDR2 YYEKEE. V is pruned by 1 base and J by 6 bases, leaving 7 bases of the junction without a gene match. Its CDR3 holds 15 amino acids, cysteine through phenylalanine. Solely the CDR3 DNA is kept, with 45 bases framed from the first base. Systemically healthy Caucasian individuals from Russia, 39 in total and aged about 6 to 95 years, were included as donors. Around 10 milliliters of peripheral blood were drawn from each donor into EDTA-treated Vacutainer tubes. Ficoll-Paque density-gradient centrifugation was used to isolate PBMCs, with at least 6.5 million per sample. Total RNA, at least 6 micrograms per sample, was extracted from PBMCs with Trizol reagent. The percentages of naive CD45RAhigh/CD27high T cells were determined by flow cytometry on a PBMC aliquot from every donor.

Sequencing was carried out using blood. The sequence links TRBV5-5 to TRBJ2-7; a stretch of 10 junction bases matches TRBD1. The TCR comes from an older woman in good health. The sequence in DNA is TGTGCCAGCAGCTTGTACGGGGACAGGGGTCGCGAGCAGTACTTC. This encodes CASSLYGDRGREQYF.